This TCR beta chain was found in a study of cytomegalovirus exposure and HLA in healthy donors. Study as a whole: Early release data held around 80 million unique TCRs from HLA-typed donors.

Turning to this clone: As yet, its antigen is unknown.

V was clipped by 5 bases and J by 2 bases, with 13 bases between them. CDR3 size: 15 residues. CDR1 SGHTA and CDR2 FQGNSA come from the germline V gene. Study-level results: In all likelihood, a cluster of highly shared sequence variants was a sequencing artifact. As a later analysis showed, a missense DCLRE1C variant was linked to trimming of TCR beta V- and J-genes.

60 Vbeta and 13 Jbeta primers were used in PCR. Profiled with immunoSEQ multiplex PCR; TCRdb holds only in-frame clones, not every one. Of 150,000 or so clones listed, roughly 75% are singletons. Specimen: PBMCs. The genes are TRBV7-2 and TRBJ2-1, with D tentatively TRBD2 (5 bases). This receptor was identified in a woman aged 40-49 years in good health and CMV-seropositive. This CDR3 reads CASSQVAIAYNEQFF. The CDR3 region has the DNA TGTGCCAGCAGCCAGGTAGCGATAGCCTACAATGAGCAGTTCTTC. The full variable domain, with the rest looked up from reference TRBV7-2 and TRBJ2-1, is GAGVSQSPSNKVTEKGKDVELRCDPISGHTALYWYRQSLGQGLEFLIYFQGNSAPDKSGLPSDRFSAERTGGSVSTLTIQRTQQEDSAVYLCASSQVAIAYNEQFFGPGTRLTVL.